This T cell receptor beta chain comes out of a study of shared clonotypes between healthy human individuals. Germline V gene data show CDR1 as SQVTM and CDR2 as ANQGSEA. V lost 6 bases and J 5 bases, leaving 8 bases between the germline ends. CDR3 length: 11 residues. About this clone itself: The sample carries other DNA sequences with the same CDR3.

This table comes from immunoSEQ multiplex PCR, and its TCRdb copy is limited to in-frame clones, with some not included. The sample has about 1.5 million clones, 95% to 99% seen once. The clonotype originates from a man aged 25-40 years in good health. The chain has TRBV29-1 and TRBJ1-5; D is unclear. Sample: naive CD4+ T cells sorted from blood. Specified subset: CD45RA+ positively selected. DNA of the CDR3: TGCAGCGTCGGGGATGATCAGCCCCAGCATTTT. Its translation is CSVGDDQPQHF.